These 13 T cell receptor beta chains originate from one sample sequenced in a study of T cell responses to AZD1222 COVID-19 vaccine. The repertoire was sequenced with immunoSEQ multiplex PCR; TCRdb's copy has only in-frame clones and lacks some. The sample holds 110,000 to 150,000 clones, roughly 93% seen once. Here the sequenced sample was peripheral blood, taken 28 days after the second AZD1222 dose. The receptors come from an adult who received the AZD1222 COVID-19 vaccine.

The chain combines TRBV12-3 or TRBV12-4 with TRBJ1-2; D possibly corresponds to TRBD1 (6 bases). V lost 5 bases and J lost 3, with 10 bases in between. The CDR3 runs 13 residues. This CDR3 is CASSVQGDYGYTF. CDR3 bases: TGTGCCAGCAGTGTACAGGGTGACTATGGCTACACCTTC.

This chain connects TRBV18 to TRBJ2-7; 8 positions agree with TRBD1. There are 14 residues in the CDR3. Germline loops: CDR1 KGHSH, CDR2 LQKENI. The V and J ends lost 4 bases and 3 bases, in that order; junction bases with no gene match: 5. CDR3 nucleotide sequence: TGTGCCAGCTCACGGGGGACAGGAAACTACGAGCAGTACTTC. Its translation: CASSRGTGNYEQYF.

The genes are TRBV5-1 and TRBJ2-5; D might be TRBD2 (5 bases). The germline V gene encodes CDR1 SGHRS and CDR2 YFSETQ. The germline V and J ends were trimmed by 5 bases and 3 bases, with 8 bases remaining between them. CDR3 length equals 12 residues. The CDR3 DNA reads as TGCGCCAGCAGTCGGGGAGAAGAGACCCAGTACTTC. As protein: CASSRGEETQYF.

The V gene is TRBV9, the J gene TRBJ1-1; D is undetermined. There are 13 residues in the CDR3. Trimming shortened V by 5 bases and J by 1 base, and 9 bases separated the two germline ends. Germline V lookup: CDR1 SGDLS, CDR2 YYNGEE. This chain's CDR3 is CASRPPENTEAFF. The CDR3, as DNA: TGTGCCAGCAGACCTCCGGAGAACACTGAAGCTTTCTTT.

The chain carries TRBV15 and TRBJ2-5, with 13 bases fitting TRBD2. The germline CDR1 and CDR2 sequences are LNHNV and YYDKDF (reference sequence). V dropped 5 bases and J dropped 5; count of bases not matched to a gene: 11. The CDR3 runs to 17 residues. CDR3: CATSPGGTSGMAETQYF. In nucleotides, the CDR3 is TGTGCCACCAGCCCCGGGGGGACTAGCGGGATGGCGGAGACCCAGTACTTC.

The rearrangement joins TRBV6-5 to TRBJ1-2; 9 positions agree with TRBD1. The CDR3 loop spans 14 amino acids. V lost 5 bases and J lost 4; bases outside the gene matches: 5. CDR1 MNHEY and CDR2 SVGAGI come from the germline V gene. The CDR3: CASSRGQGFYGYTF. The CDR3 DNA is TGTGCCAGCAGTCGGGGACAGGGTTTCTATGGCTACACCTTC.

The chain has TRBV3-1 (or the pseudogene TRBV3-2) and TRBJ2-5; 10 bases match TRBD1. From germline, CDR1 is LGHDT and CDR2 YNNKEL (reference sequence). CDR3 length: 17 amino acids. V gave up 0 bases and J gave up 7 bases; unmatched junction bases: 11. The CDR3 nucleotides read TGTGCCAGCAGCCAAGAGTATCCGGGACAGGGGACTGTGACCCAGTACTTC. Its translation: CASSQEYPGQGTVTQYF.

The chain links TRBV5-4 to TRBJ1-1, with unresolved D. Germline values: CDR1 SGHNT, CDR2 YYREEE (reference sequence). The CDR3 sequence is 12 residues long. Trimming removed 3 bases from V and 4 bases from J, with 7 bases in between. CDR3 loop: CASSSEGTEAFF. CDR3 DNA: TGTGCCAGCAGCTCGGAAGGCACTGAAGCTTTCTTT.

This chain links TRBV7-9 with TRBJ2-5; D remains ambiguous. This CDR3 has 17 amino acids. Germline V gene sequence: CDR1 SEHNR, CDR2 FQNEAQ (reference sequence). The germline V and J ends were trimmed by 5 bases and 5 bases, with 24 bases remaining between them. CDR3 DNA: TGTGCCAGCAGCCGTACCCCCCCAACTTTGGTAGGGGAGACCCAGTACTTC. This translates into CASSRTPPTLVGETQYF.

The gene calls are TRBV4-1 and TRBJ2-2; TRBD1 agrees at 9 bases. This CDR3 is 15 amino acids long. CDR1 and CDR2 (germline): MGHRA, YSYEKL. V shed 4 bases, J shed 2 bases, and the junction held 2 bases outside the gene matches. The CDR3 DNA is TGCGCCAGCAGCCTGACAGGGGGTAACACCGGGGAGCTGTTTTTT. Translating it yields CASSLTGGNTGELFF.

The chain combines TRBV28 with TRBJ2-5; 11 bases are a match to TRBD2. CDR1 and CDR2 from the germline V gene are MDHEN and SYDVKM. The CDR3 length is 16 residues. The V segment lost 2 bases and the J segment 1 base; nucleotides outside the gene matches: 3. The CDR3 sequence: CASSLGLAGSQETQYF. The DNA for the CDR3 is TGTGCCAGCAGTTTAGGACTAGCGGGCAGCCAAGAGACCCAGTACTTC.

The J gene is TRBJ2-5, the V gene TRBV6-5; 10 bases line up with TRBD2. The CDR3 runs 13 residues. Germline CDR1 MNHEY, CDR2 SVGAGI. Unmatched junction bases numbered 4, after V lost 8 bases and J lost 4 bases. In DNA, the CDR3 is TGTGCCAGCGCTGCTAGCGGGGGAGAGACCCAGTACTTC. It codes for CASAASGGETQYF.

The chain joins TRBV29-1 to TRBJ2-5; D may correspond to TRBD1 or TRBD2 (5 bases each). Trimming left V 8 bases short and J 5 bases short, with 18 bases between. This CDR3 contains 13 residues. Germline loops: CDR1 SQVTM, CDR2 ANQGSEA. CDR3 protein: CSSRDPVSETQYF. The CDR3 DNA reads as TGCAGCTCCCGGGACCCAGTTTCGGAGACCCAGTACTTC.